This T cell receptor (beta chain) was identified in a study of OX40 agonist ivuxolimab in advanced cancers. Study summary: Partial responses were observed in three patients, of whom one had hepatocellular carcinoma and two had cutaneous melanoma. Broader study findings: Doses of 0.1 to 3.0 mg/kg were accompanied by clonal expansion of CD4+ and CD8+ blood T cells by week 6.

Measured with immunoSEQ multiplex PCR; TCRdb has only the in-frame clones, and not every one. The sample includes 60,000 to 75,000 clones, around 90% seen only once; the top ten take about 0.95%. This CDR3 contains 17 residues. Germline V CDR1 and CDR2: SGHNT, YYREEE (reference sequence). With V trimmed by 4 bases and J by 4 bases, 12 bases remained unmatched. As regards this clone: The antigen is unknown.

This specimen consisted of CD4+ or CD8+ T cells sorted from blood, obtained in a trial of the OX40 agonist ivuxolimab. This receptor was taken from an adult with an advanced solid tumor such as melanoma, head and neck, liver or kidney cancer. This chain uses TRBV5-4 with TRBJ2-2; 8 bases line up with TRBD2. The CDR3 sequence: CASSREKTSAGTGELFF. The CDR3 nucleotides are TGTGCCAGCAGCCGAGAGAAGACTAGCGCAGGCACCGGGGAGCTGTTTTTT. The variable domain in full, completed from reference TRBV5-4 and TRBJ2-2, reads ETGVTQSPTHLIKTRGQQVTLRCSSQSGHNTVSWYQQALGQGPQFIFQYYREEENGRGNFPPRFSGLQFPNYSSELNVNALELDDSALYLCASSREKTSAGTGELFFGEGSRLTVL.